This TCR beta chain came from a study of blood T cell repertoires in COVID-19. Study context: Researchers got acute and convalescent COVID-19 samples from the United States, Italy and Spain. T cells, B-cell-depleted T cells, or PBMCs provided the cDNA or gDNA that served as material.

This clone is a singleton in its sample. In the source study's methods: It was from reference gene primer amplification that nucleated cell counts were estimated. Repertoires were generated with immunoSEQ multiplex PCR, while TCRdb's copy carries only in-frame clones and drops some. Clonal size and the V and J genes are those of that table, whereas D and trimming came from the DNA. Of 15,000 to 20,000 clones in the sample, less than 90% were seen once. This receptor was taken from a human donor in a cohort sampled during active COVID-19. Material: peripheral blood.

Here the CDR3 DNA reads TGTGCCAGCAGTGACCTCCGACAGACAGAGACCCAGTACTTC. Protein product: CASSDLRQTETQYF. This chain links TRBV6-1 with TRBJ2-5; a possible D gene is TRBD1 (5 bases). The CDR3 is made up of 14 amino acids. Trimming shortened V by 3 bases and J by 4 bases, and 12 bases separated the two germline ends. Germline assignment: CDR1 MNHNS and CDR2 SASEGT.